One and the same sample provided the 32 T cell receptor beta chains below, sequenced in a study of Ad26.COV2.S vaccination and SARS-CoV-2 variants (dated by TCRdb to the early 2020s). Library generation was performed with the immunoSEQ multiplex PCR assay. Imported from immuneACCESS, the table was reduced by TCRdb to in-frame sequences with V and J called. These copies leave out some clones; in studies compared against another copy, an unresolved V gene accounts for under half, and the cause of the remainder is not known. Within this sample are fewer than 800,000 clones, with around 90% of them counted one time only. Of the sample, over 1.3% falls within the top ten clones. The meaning of the sample's treatment or condition label: around 19 received Ad26.COV2.S at low or high dose, single or two shots; several received placebo; per-sample allocation not given. Repertoires of vaccine and placebo recipients were sequenced from samples taken on day 63 after the first injection.

This specimen consisted of peripheral blood, obtained in a trial of Ad26.COV2.S vaccine versus placebo. Receptor source: a person aged 18-60 years who received the Ad26.COV2.S COVID-19 vaccine or a placebo.

The chain links TRBV29-1 to TRBJ2-2, with D maybe TRBD1 (5 bases). Germline loops: CDR1 SQVTM, CDR2 ANQGSEA. The CDR3 extends over 13 amino acids. Trimming removed 3 bases at V and 0 bases at J, with 5 bases between. CDR3 in DNA: TGCAGCGTTGAGACAGCGAACACCGGGGAGCTGTTTTTT. Its protein product is CSVETANTGELFF.

This chain links TRBV7-2 with TRBJ2-5; D is perhaps TRBD1 or TRBD2 (7 bases each). Germline CDR1 reads SGHTA; CDR2 reads FQGNSA. The CDR3 spans 15 residues. With 5 bases removed from V and 4 bases from J, the gap between germline ends came to 17 bases. The CDR3 loop is CASSPGGELGETQYF. The CDR3 DNA sequence: TGTGCCAGCAGCCCAGGGGGGGAACTGGGAGAGACCCAGTACTTC.

The V and J genes are TRBV5-4 and TRBJ2-1, with D possibly being TRBD2 (6 bases). V was trimmed by 6 bases and J by 0 bases, leaving 13 bases between them. From germline, CDR1 is SGHNT and CDR2 YYREEE (reference sequence). CDR3 size: 15 residues. The DNA of the CDR3 is TGTGCCAGCACCGTGGGGGGTGGCTCCTACAATGAGCAGTTCTTC. It codes for CASTVGGGSYNEQFF. The full variable domain, its missing parts supplied by reference TRBV5-4 and TRBJ2-1, is ETGVTQSPTHLIKTRGQQVTLRCSSQSGHNTVSWYQQALGQGPQFIFQYYREEENGRGNFPPRFSGLQFPNYSSELNVNALELDDSALYLCASTVGGGSYNEQFFGPGTRLTVL.

The rearrangement joins TRBV5-6 to TRBJ1-5; 8 nucleotides match TRBD1. From germline, CDR1 is SGHDT and CDR2 YYEEEE. V lost 2 bases to trimming and J lost 5 bases; unmatched junction nucleotides: 6. The CDR3 loop spans 15 amino acids. The CDR3 protein is CASSFGRGLYQPQHF. CDR3 in DNA: TGTGCCAGCAGCTTTGGCAGGGGGCTGTATCAGCCCCAGCATTTT.

V gene TRBV6-2 or TRBV6-3 combines with J gene TRBJ2-4, with D unclear. This CDR3 has 13 amino acids. The germline V gene encodes CDR1 MNHEY and CDR2 SVGEGT. V lost 0 bases to trimming and J lost 15 bases, with 15 bases between them. CDR3 DNA sequence: TGTGCCAGCAGTTACTCGATAACGGTTCTTTTGTACTTC. Amino acid sequence: CASSYSITVLLYF.

The rearrangement links TRBV2 to TRBJ2-7, with D tentatively TRBD1 or TRBD2 (5 bases each). V lost 8 bases, J lost 4 bases, and 12 bases lay in between. This CDR3 has 12 amino acids. The germline V gene encodes CDR1 SNHLY and CDR2 FYNNEI. This CDR3 is CASEGQTYEQYF. The CDR3 DNA is TGTGCCAGCGAGGGGCAGACTTACGAGCAGTACTTC.

V gene TRBV9 combines with J gene TRBJ2-7, with D perhaps matching TRBD2 (6 bases). Trimming left V 2 bases short and J 2 bases short, with 11 bases between. CDR1 is SGDLS, CDR2 YYNGEE, per germline. This CDR3 is 14 amino acids long. The CDR3 is CASSVVAETYEQYF. In nucleotides, the CDR3 is TGTGCCAGCAGCGTCGTAGCGGAGACCTACGAGCAGTACTTC.

This chain connects TRBV6-1 to TRBJ1-5; possibly TRBD1 for D (5 bases). Per the germline V gene, CDR1 is MNHNS and CDR2 is SASEGT. The V end was cut by 2 bases, the J end by 7 bases, with 9 bases between. The CDR3 loop spans 13 amino acids. CDR3 nucleotides: TGTGCCAGCAGTGAAAAGGGACGACAGCCCCAGCATTTT. This codes for CASSEKGRQPQHF.

V and J are TRBV6-5 and TRBJ2-1; the D gene is possibly TRBD2 (7 bases). V dropped 0 bases and J dropped 3 bases, with 12 bases sitting between them. The CDR3 consists of 16 residues. Germline loops: CDR1 MNHEY, CDR2 SVGAGI. Written as DNA, the CDR3 is TGTGCCAGCAGTTACTCGGGGGGGGGCCTCTACAATGAGCAGTTCTTC. It translates to CASSYSGGGLYNEQFF.

This chain joins TRBV19 and TRBJ1-2, with unresolved D. Germline lookup yields CDR1 LNHDA and CDR2 SQIVND (reference sequence). V was trimmed by 7 bases and J by 5 bases, leaving 8 bases between them. CDR3 length equals 11 residues. CDR3 residues: CASTEGYGYTF. As DNA, the CDR3 is TGTGCCAGTACGGAAGGATATGGCTACACCTTC.

The chain employs TRBV6-5 and TRBJ2-1, with D perhaps given as TRBD1 or TRBD2 (5 bases each). The CDR3 contains 11 residues. CDR1 and CDR2 from the germline V gene are MNHEY and SVGAGI. Trimming left V 7 bases short and J 6 bases short, with 7 bases between. The CDR3 is CASTGPNEQFF. DNA of the CDR3: TGTGCCAGCACGGGGCCCAATGAGCAGTTCTTC.

The chain uses TRBV19 and TRBJ2-1; D uncertain. The germline gives CDR1 LNHDA, CDR2 SQIVND (reference sequence). This CDR3 is 15 amino acids long. Trimming removed 0 bases from V and 9 bases from J, with 15 bases in between. The DNA for the CDR3 is TGTGCCAGTAGTATAGATCCCGGACGTTTCGGTGAGCAGTTCTTC. Translated, it gives CASSIDPGRFGEQFF.

The genes are TRBV6-5 and TRBJ2-3, with no clear D. Per germline, CDR1 MNHEY and CDR2 SVGAGI. The CDR3 has 14 residues. V gave up 6 bases and J gave up 3 bases, with 13 bases separating them. CDR3 DNA: TGTGCCAGCAGCCGTGCTGAGGAGACAGATACGCAGTATTTT. This encodes CASSRAEETDTQYF.

DNA of the CDR3: TGTGCCAGCATGAGAGGAACGAACACTGAAGCTTTCTTT. Its protein product is CASMRGTNTEAFF. The chain employs TRBV27 and TRBJ1-1; D uncertain. Trimming took off 7 bases at V and 1 base at J, with 10 bases between the two ends. Germline assignment: CDR1 MNHEY and CDR2 SMNVEV (reference sequence). The CDR3 contains 13 residues.

V is TRBV2 and J is TRBJ1-5; the D is unclear. The CDR3 contains 14 residues. Per the germline V gene, CDR1 is SNHLY and CDR2 is FYNNEI. The ends were cut back, 7 bases at V and 2 bases at J, with 12 bases in the middle. CDR3 bases: TGTGCCAGCAATCCTTCTCAGGGCAATCAGCCCCAGCATTTT. Protein sequence: CASNPSQGNQPQHF.

This chain links TRBV9 with TRBJ2-3; 10 bases match TRBD1. This CDR3 comprises 18 residues. Trimming removed 2 bases from V and 3 bases from J; junction bases left unmatched: 12. CDR1 is SGDLS, CDR2 YYNGEE, per germline. CDR3 DNA sequence: TGTGCCAGCAGCGTCCCTCGAGGCGGACAGGGGGATACAGATACGCAGTATTTT. This gives the protein CASSVPRGGQGDTDTQYF. Based on the CDR3 plus reference TRBV9 and TRBJ2-3, the full variable domain is DSGVTQTPKHLITATGQRVTLRCSPRSGDLSVYWYQQSLDQGLQFLIQYYNGEERAKGNILERFSAQQFPDLHSELNLSSLELGDSALYFCASSVPRGGQGDTDTQYFGPGTRLTVL.

V gene TRBV9 combines with J gene TRBJ2-5; D may correspond to TRBD1 or TRBD2 (5 bases each). The germline CDR1 and CDR2 sequences are SGDLS and YYNGEE. V lost 4 bases, J lost 1 base, and 11 bases lay in between. The CDR3 spans 14 residues. CDR3 amino acids: CASSRGRLQETQYF. CDR3 nucleotide sequence: TGTGCCAGCAGCCGGGGACGGCTCCAAGAGACCCAGTACTTC.

J is TRBJ1-2 and V is TRBV14; D is ambiguous. Trimming pared 0 bases from V and 8 bases from J, leaving 10 bases between. The CDR3 totals 13 residues. Germline lookup yields CDR1 SGHDN and CDR2 FVKESK. The chain's CDR3 is CASSQDGGSGYTF. The CDR3 DNA follows: TGTGCCAGCAGCCAAGATGGAGGGAGCGGCTACACCTTC.

V is TRBV6-6 and J is TRBJ1-2; TRBD1 is a possible D gene (5 bases). The germline V and J ends were trimmed by 7 bases and 0 bases, with 18 bases remaining between them. The CDR3 totals 16 residues. Germline V gene sequence: CDR1 MNHNY, CDR2 SVGAGI (reference sequence). Here the CDR3 reads CASTPPQAQANYGYTF. The CDR3 DNA reads as TGTGCCAGCACCCCCCCACAGGCTCAAGCTAACTATGGCTACACCTTC.

The rearrangement links TRBV2 to TRBJ2-7, with TRBD1 matching over 7 bases. After removal of 5 bases from V and 5 bases from J, the junction contained 6 bases not matched to a gene. This CDR3 is 13 amino acids long. From germline, CDR1 is SNHLY and CDR2 FYNNEI. The CDR3 here is CASSRQGIDEQYF. The CDR3 nucleotides are TGTGCCAGCAGTAGACAGGGAATCGACGAGCAGTACTTC.

The V gene is TRBV1, the J gene TRBJ2-3; TRBD2, the D gene given by the table, was not confirmed from the DNA. TRBV1 is classified as a pseudogene. The CDR3 is made up of 18 amino acids. The CDR3 DNA follows: TGCACCAGCCCCCTGGGACTAGCGGGGGGGCGTAGCACAGATACGCAGTATTTT. It specifies CTSPLGLAGGRSTDTQYF.

V gene TRBV18 combines with J gene TRBJ2-1, with D uncertain. Germline V gives CDR1 KGHSH, CDR2 LQKENI. V lost 5 bases to trimming and J lost 6 bases, with 5 bases between them. The CDR3 is 11 amino acids. The CDR3 region is CASSGLNEQFF. In DNA, the CDR3 is TGTGCCAGCTCAGGGCTCAATGAGCAGTTCTTC. Full variable domain (outside the CDR3, taken from reference TRBV18 and TRBJ2-1): NAGVMQNPRHLVRRRGQEARLRCSPMKGHSHVYWYRQLPEEGLKFMVYLQKENIIDESGMPKERFSAEFPKEGPSILRIQQVVRGDSAAYFCASSGLNEQFFGPGTRLTVL.

V and J are TRBV18 and TRBJ1-1; D gene uncertain. Trimming shortened V by 3 bases and J by 1 base, and 9 bases separated the two germline ends. CDR3 size: 14 residues. CDR1 and CDR2 (germline): KGHSH, LQKENI. The CDR3 is CASSPSVGNTEAFF. Here the CDR3 DNA reads TGTGCCAGCTCACCTTCTGTGGGGAACACTGAAGCTTTCTTT. Together with reference TRBV18 and TRBJ1-1, the CDR3 gives the full variable domain: NAGVMQNPRHLVRRRGQEARLRCSPMKGHSHVYWYRQLPEEGLKFMVYLQKENIIDESGMPKERFSAEFPKEGPSILRIQQVVRGDSAAYFCASSPSVGNTEAFFGQGTRLTVV.

This clone was recorded only once. The chain combines TRBV12-3 or TRBV12-4 with TRBJ1-1; D not resolved. This CDR3 has 12 residues. Trimming pared 2 bases from V and 3 bases from J, leaving 4 bases between. The CDR3, as DNA: TGTGCCAGCAGTTTACGGTACACTGAAGCTTTCTTT. Amino acid sequence: CASSLRYTEAFF.

This clone was observed a few times. The chain is built from TRBV4-2 and TRBJ1-1; no definite D call. Germline CDR1 reads LGHNA; CDR2 reads YNFKEQ. Trimming stripped 1 base from V and 4 bases from J, with 13 bases between. The CDR3 has 15 residues. In DNA, the CDR3 is TGTGCCAGCAGCCAAGCGGCCAGGAAGGCCACTGAAGCTTTCTTT. This gives the protein CASSQAARKATEAFF.

This clone was recorded only once. The chain combines TRBV6-2 or TRBV6-3 with TRBJ2-5, with D perhaps TRBD2 (6 bases). Per the germline V gene, CDR1 is MNHEY and CDR2 is SVGEGT. The CDR3 has 14 amino acids. Trimming removed 1 base at V and 2 bases at J, with 8 bases between. The CDR3 here is CASSYLGGQETQYF. The DNA of the CDR3 is TGTGCCAGCAGTTACTTGGGAGGTCAAGAGACCCAGTACTTC.

Details on this clone: The conserved closing phenylalanine or tryptophan is absent in this CDR3, likely reflecting a read error. No DNA is shown, since the ends of the CDR3 on it are uncertain; the CDR3 is the one TCRdb lists. The V and J genes are TRBV6-6 and TRBJ2-7; no DNA check was done on the table's D call, TRBD1. 10 amino acids form the CDR3, both terminal residues included. Germline assignment: CDR1 MNHNY and CDR2 SVGAGI (reference sequence). The CDR3 loop reads CASSWGQLIP.

The chain is built from TRBV7-2 and TRBJ1-1; 7 positions agree with TRBD1. CDR3 length equals 13 residues. Germline CDR1 and CDR2: SGHTA and FQGNSA. V was pared by 5 bases and J by 7 bases, with 7 bases of the junction left unmatched. This chain's CDR3 is CASSAGTAREAFF. The CDR3 DNA reads as TGTGCCAGCAGCGCCGGGACAGCCCGTGAAGCTTTCTTT.

The chain recombines TRBV19 with TRBJ2-2; no clear D gene. Trimming cost V 5 bases and J 7 bases, with 14 bases left between them. Germline values: CDR1 LNHDA, CDR2 SQIVND (reference sequence). The CDR3 spans 14 residues. As DNA, the CDR3 is TGTGCCAGTAGTCGTCCGGAGATCTACGGGGAGCTGTTTTTT. This encodes CASSRPEIYGELFF.

The rearrangement joins TRBV9 to TRBJ2-2; weak D call: TRBD2 (7 bases). The CDR3 contains 16 residues. Germline V gene data show CDR1 as SGDLS and CDR2 as YYNGEE. Trimming stripped 1 base from V and 3 bases from J, with 13 bases between. The CDR3 nucleotides read TGTGCCAGCAGCGTATCGGGGGGCGGTTACACCGGGGAGCTGTTTTTT. Translated: CASSVSGGGYTGELFF.

This chain connects TRBV7-9 to TRBJ2-3; 9 bases are a match to TRBD2. Germline V lookup: CDR1 SEHNR, CDR2 FQNEAQ (reference sequence). V lost 5 bases, J lost 6 bases, and 6 bases stayed unmatched. The CDR3 totals 14 residues. The CDR3 DNA reads as TGTGCCAGCAGCCTCATAGCGGGAGCGGATACGCAGTATTTT. As protein: CASSLIAGADTQYF.

This clone was seen a handful of times. The J gene is TRBJ1-6, the V gene TRBV10-3, with a weak D call TRBD1 (6 bases). Germline V gene lookup returns CDR1 ENHRY and CDR2 SYGVKD. V dropped 2 bases and J dropped 7 bases, with 12 bases sitting between them. CDR3 length equals 15 residues. The CDR3 region has the DNA TGTGCCATCAGTGAGGTAGGGGGGGGCAATTCACCCCTCCACTTT. Protein sequence: CAISEVGGGNSPLHF.